The source of this TCR beta chain is a study of T cell responses to AZD1222 COVID-19 vaccine. Study-level background: Doses given second, at about 4 or about 12 weeks, were pooled. General study results and limits: Spike-specific TCR breadth and depth both grew after two AZD1222 doses. Researchers took repertoire samples only after the peak T cell response had come.

Method: immunoSEQ multiplex PCR; TCRdb's copy keeps in-frame clones and lacks some. The repertoire has about 110,000 clones, about 85% of them found once; the top ten carry 3.2%. Turning to this clone: Its target is not known.

This CDR3 is 12 amino acids long. The V gene end was trimmed by 5 bases and the J gene end by 6 bases; junction bases not matched to a gene: 2. Germline CDR1 is SEHNR and CDR2 is FQNEAQ (reference sequence). The sequenced sample was peripheral blood, obtained on day 0 of AZD1222 vaccination. The clonotype was recovered from an adult in good health. This chain connects TRBV7-9 to TRBJ1-2; 8 positions match TRBD1. Here the CDR3 DNA reads TGTGCCAGCAGCCCGACAGGGGATGGCTACACCTTC. Encoded protein: CASSPTGDGYTF. Drawing the rest from reference TRBV7-9 and TRBJ1-2, the complete variable domain is DTGVSQNPRHKITKRGQNVTFRCDPISEHNRLYWYRQTLGQGPEFLTYFQNEAQLEKSRLLSDRFSAERPKGSFSTLEIQRTEQGDSAMYLCASSPTGDGYTFGSGTRLTVV.